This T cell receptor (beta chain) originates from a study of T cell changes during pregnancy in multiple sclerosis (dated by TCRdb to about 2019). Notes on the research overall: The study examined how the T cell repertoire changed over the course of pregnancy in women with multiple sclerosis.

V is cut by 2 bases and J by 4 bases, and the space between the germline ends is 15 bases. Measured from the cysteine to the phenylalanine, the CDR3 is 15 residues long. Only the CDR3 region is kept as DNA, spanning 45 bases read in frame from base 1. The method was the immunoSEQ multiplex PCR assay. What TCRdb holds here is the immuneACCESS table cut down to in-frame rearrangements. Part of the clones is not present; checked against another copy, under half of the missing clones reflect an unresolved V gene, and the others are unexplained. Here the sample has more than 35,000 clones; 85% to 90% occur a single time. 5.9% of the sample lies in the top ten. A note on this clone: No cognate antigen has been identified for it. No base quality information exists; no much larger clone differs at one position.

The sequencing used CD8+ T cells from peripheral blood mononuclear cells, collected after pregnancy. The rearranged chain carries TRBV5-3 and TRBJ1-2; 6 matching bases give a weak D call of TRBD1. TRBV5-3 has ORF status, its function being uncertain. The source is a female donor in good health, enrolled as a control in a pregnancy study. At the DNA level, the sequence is TGTGCCAGAAGCTTCCGGACAGCTGTGAGCTATGGCTACACCTTC. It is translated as CARSFRTAVSYGYTF.